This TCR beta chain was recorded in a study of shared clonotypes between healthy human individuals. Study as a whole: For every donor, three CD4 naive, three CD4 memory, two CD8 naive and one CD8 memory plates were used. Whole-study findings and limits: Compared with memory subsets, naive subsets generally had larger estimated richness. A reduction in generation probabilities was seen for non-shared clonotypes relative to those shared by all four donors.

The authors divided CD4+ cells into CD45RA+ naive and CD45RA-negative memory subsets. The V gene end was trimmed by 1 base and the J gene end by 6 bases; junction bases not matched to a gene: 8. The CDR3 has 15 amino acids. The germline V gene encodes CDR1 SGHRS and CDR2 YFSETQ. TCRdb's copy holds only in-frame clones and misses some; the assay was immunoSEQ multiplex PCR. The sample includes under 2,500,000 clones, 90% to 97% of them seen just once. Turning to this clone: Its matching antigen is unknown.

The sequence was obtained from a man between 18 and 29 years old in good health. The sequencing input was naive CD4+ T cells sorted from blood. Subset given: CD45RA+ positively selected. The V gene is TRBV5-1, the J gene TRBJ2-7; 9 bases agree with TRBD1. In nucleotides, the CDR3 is TGCGCCAGCAGCTTGCAGGGACAGGGAGCGGGCGAGCAGTACTTC. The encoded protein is CASSLQGQGAGEQYF.